Listed below are T cell receptor beta chains from one sample, sequenced in a study of T cell repertoires in cytomegalovirus infection. TCRdb itself ran the reads through MiXCR, one entry per CDR3 protein. The table shows hundreds of thousands of distinct CDR3 sequences, with approximately 8.9% occurring only once. The sequencing sample was made of PBMCs. The receptor set was obtained from a human donor in good health (CMV status not recorded). Some clones in this sample may be carry-over from other donors' samples. The CDR3 runs from the conserved cysteine through the conserved F or W. Each record gives: CDR3 length, D gene, J gene, clone size, V gene, CDR3 protein, CDR3 DNA. A D gene is named only where the DNA matches it firmly. Not every row has a clone size; where given, it reads once, few, many or a size class.

length: 14; D: NA; J: TRBJ1-1; size: few; V: TRBV27; CDR3: CASSLAGTGTEAFF; DNA: TGTGCCAGCAGTCTAGCAGGGACTGGCACTGAAGCTTTCTTT
length: 18; D: TRBD2; J: TRBJ2-1; size: few; V: TRBV19; CDR3: CASSIDAPGLAGYNEQFF; DNA: TGTGCCAGTAGTATAGACGCTCCGGGACTAGCGGGTTACAATGAGCAGTTCTTC
length: 17; D: NA; J: TRBJ2-7; size: many; V: TRBV25-1; CDR3: CASSEYLWTEASYEQYF; DNA: TGTGCCAGCAGTGAATATTTATGGACGGAGGCTTCCTACGAGCAGTACTTC
length: 16; D: NA; J: TRBJ1-4; size: once; V: TRBV19; CDR3: CASSIAATPRGEKLFF; DNA: TGTGCCAGTAGTATAGCCGCGACCCCGAGGGGTGAAAAACTGTTTTTT
length: 14; D: TRBD2; J: TRBJ2-5; size: many; V: TRBV7-2; CDR3: CASSSRLAGETQYF; DNA: TGTGCCAGCAGCTCAAGACTAGCAGGAGAGACCCAGTACTTC
length: 14; D: TRBD1; J: TRBJ1-1; size: many; V: TRBV28; CDR3: CASSWTGGYTEAFF; DNA: TGTGCCAGCAGTTGGACAGGGGGTTACACTGAAGCTTTCTTT
length: 13; D: TRBD1; J: TRBJ2-5; size: NA; V: TRBV19; CDR3: CASSRDRPETQYF; DNA: TGTGCCAGTAGTAGGGACAGGCCAGAGACCCAGTACTTC
length: 15; D: TRBD1; J: TRBJ2-2; size: many; V: TRBV7-2; CDR3: CASSLTGLHTGELFF; DNA: TGTGCCAGCAGCTTGACAGGGTTACACACCGGGGAGCTGTTTTTT
length: 16; D: NA; J: TRBJ1-5; size: few; V: TRBV28; CDR3: CASSTNRQALNQPQHF; DNA: TGTGCCAGCAGTACTAACCGACAGGCGCTCAATCAGCCCCAGCATTTT
length: 18; D: TRBD1; J: TRBJ1-2; size: many; V: TRBV19; CDR3: CASSSTGTGDISNYGYTF; DNA: TGTGCCAGTAGTTCAACCGGGACAGGGGATATCTCTAACTATGGCTACACCTTC
length: 15; D: TRBD2; J: TRBJ2-2; size: many; V: TRBV7-9; CDR3: CASSDPTSGPGELFF; DNA: TGTGCCAGCAGCGACCCGACTAGCGGGCCCGGGGAGCTGTTTTTT
length: 14; D: TRBD1; J: TRBJ1-2; size: many; V: TRBV7-2; CDR3: CASSSPDRVYGYTF; DNA: TGTGCCAGCAGCTCCCCTGACAGGGTCTATGGCTACACCTTC
length: 14; D: NA; J: TRBJ1-1; size: many; V: TRBV6-6; CDR3: CASSSGTANTEAFF; DNA: TGTGCCAGCAGCTCCGGGACGGCGAACACTGAAGCTTTCTTT
length: 15; D: NA; J: TRBJ2-1; size: many; V: TRBV11-3; CDR3: CASSLGGGRYNEQFF; DNA: TGTGCCAGCAGCTTAGGGGGGGGCCGCTACAATGAGCAGTTCTTC
length: 9; D: NA; J: TRBJ2-5; size: many; V: TRBV6-4; CDR3: CADQETQYF; DNA: TGTGCCGATCAAGAGACCCAGTACTTC
length: 13; D: NA; J: TRBJ2-5; size: NA; V: TRBV13; CDR3: CASSSWTEETQYF; DNA: TGTGCCAGCAGCTCCTGGACTGAGGAGACCCAGTACTTC
length: 15; D: NA; J: TRBJ1-1; size: NA; V: TRBV18; CDR3: CASSPQGKRNTEAFF; DNA: TGTGCCAGCTCACCACAGGGGAAGAGGAACACTGAAGCTTTCTTT
length: 16; D: TRBD2; J: TRBJ2-5; size: few; V: TRBV20-1; CDR3: CSARAPGAGGQETQYF; DNA: TGCAGTGCTAGAGCCCCCGGAGCGGGGGGGCAGGAGACCCAGTACTTC
length: 11; D: NA; J: TRBJ1-1; size: many; V: TRBV29-1; CDR3: CSGGRDTEAFF; DNA: TGCAGCGGTGGACGGGACACTGAAGCTTTCTTT
length: 16; D: NA; J: TRBJ1-4; size: few; V: TRBV4-1; CDR3: CASSLGHSTTNEKLFF; DNA: TGCGCCAGCAGCCTGGGACACTCTACAACTAATGAAAAACTGTTTTTT
length: 20; D: TRBD1; J: TRBJ1-1; size: many; V: TRBV6-2/TRBV6-3; CDR3: CASSYSRTGESGRMNTEAFF; DNA: TGTGCCAGCAGTTACTCTAGGACAGGGGAATCAGGCCGGATGAACACTGAAGCTTTCTTT
length: 13; D: TRBD1; J: TRBJ2-5; size: NA; V: TRBV29-1; CDR3: CSVLEGGGETQYF; DNA: TGCAGCGTCTTGGAAGGGGGCGGAGAGACCCAGTACTTC
length: 13; D: NA; J: TRBJ2-3; size: NA; V: TRBV29-1; CDR3: CSVGGEGADTQYF; DNA: TGCAGCGTTGGAGGCGAGGGAGCAGATACGCAGTATTTT
length: 12; D: NA; J: TRBJ1-1; size: many; V: TRBV7-9; CDR3: CASSLAGSEAFF; DNA: TGTGCCAGCAGCTTAGCCGGTAGTGAAGCTTTCTTT
length: 14; D: TRBD2; J: TRBJ2-1; size: NA; V: TRBV20-1; CDR3: CRVERGGSYNEQFF; DNA: TGCAGGGTAGAGCGGGGGGGCTCCTACAATGAGCAGTTCTTC
length: 14; D: NA; J: TRBJ1-5; size: few; V: TRBV5-1; CDR3: CASSPSGADQPQHF; DNA: TGCGCCAGCAGCCCCTCAGGGGCGGATCAGCCCCAGCATTTT
length: 14; D: NA; J: TRBJ1-1; size: few; V: TRBV14; CDR3: CASSQDWGGTEAFF; DNA: TGTGCCAGCAGCCAAGATTGGGGCGGCACTGAAGCTTTCTTT
length: 12; D: TRBD1; J: TRBJ1-2; size: many; V: TRBV2; CDR3: CASLDRGYGYTF; DNA: TGTGCCAGCCTCGACAGGGGATATGGCTACACCTTC
length: 14; D: NA; J: TRBJ2-7; size: NA; V: TRBV19; CDR3: CASSLRLNSYEQYF; DNA: TGTGCCAGTAGTCTCAGACTTAACTCCTACGAGCAGTACTTC
length: 16; D: TRBD2; J: TRBJ2-5; size: many; V: TRBV6-2/TRBV6-3; CDR3: CASSYSTGLDSETQYF; DNA: TGTGCCAGCAGTTACTCTACGGGACTAGATTCGGAGACCCAGTACTTC
length: 15; D: TRBD1; J: TRBJ1-1; size: many; V: TRBV19; CDR3: CASSIDRGPLTEAFF; DNA: TGTGCCAGTAGTATAGACAGGGGGCCTCTCACTGAAGCTTTCTTT
length: 14; D: NA; J: TRBJ2-3; size: few; V: TRBV25-1; CDR3: CASSGLGVTDTQYF; DNA: TGTGCCAGCTCGGGGCTGGGGGTTACAGATACGCAGTATTTT
length: 15; D: NA; J: TRBJ2-1; size: many; V: TRBV5-6; CDR3: CASSFGPRSGNEQFF; DNA: TGTGCCAGCAGCTTTGGACCTAGAAGCGGAAATGAGCAGTTCTTC
length: 14; D: TRBD1; J: TRBJ2-7; size: many; V: TRBV7-2; CDR3: CASSRDRSSYEQYF; DNA: TGTGCCAGCAGCAGGGACAGGAGCTCCTACGAGCAGTACTTC
length: 15; D: TRBD1; J: TRBJ1-1; size: many; V: TRBV5-5; CDR3: CASSPQTGVKTEAFF; DNA: TGTGCCAGCAGCCCTCAGACAGGGGTGAAGACTGAAGCTTTCTTT
length: 15; D: NA; J: TRBJ2-1; size: few; V: TRBV28; CDR3: CASSFVRSSYNEQFF; DNA: TGTGCCAGCAGTTTTGTGAGATCTTCTTACAATGAGCAGTTCTTC
length: 13; D: NA; J: TRBJ1-1; size: many; V: TRBV10-3; CDR3: CAISENSGTEAFF; DNA: TGTGCCATCAGTGAGAATAGTGGGACTGAAGCTTTCTTT
length: 16; D: NA; J: TRBJ2-3; size: many; V: TRBV7-2; CDR3: CASSSERTGAADTQYF; DNA: TGTGCCAGCAGCTCGGAACGCACGGGAGCCGCAGATACGCAGTATTTT
length: 12; D: NA; J: TRBJ2-5; size: many; V: TRBV7-2; CDR3: CASTPGLGTQYF; DNA: TGTGCCAGCACCCCCGGCCTCGGGACCCAGTACTTC
length: 15; D: TRBD2; J: TRBJ2-1; size: many; V: TRBV7-3; CDR3: CASSLTSGGVNEQFF; DNA: TGTGCCAGCAGCTTAACGAGCGGGGGGGTCAATGAGCAGTTCTTC
length: 15; D: NA; J: TRBJ1-5; size: few; V: TRBV6-2/TRBV6-3; CDR3: CASSRDAYSNQPQHF; DNA: TGTGCCAGCAGTCGGGACGCCTATAGCAATCAGCCCCAGCATTTT
length: 15; D: TRBD1; J: TRBJ1-6; size: many; V: TRBV7-2; CDR3: CASSLVPGQGSPLHF; DNA: TGTGCCAGCAGCTTAGTCCCGGGACAGGGTTCACCCCTCCACTTT
length: 19; D: TRBD1; J: TRBJ1-2; size: few; V: TRBV4-3; CDR3: CASSQGLRTGASEVYGYTF; DNA: TGCGCCAGCAGCCAGGGGCTGAGGACAGGAGCAAGCGAGGTCTATGGCTACACCTTC
length: 16; D: NA; J: TRBJ2-3; size: few; V: TRBV9; CDR3: CASSPNQNTRADTQYF; DNA: TGTGCCAGCAGCCCGAACCAAAACACTAGGGCAGATACGCAGTATTTT
length: 14; D: TRBD1; J: TRBJ1-2; size: many; V: TRBV12-3/TRBV12-4; CDR3: CASRPVQGIWGYTF; DNA: TGTGCCAGCAGGCCCGTACAGGGGATATGGGGCTACACCTTC
length: 14; D: NA; J: TRBJ2-4; size: NA; V: TRBV27; CDR3: CASSLASAKNIQYF; DNA: TGTGCCAGCAGTTTGGCCAGCGCCAAAAACATTCAGTACTTC
length: 19; D: TRBD1; J: TRBJ2-1; size: many; V: TRBV10-3; CDR3: CAIGFTPGQEPTTYNEQFF; DNA: TGTGCCATCGGATTTACCCCGGGACAGGAACCTACTACCTACAATGAGCAGTTCTTC
length: 15; D: TRBD1; J: TRBJ2-3; size: few; V: TRBV13; CDR3: CASSRGQGGTDTQYF; DNA: TGTGCCAGCAGCCGCGGACAGGGCGGCACAGATACGCAGTATTTT
length: 13; D: NA; J: TRBJ1-5; size: NA; V: TRBV5-1; CDR3: CASRPSRDQPQHF; DNA: TGCGCCAGCAGACCCTCCAGGGATCAGCCCCAGCATTTT
length: 13; D: NA; J: TRBJ2-1; size: NA; V: TRBV20-1; CDR3: CSARVGGNDEQFF; DNA: TGCAGTGCTAGGGTCGGGGGAAACGATGAGCAGTTCTTC
length: 18; D: NA; J: TRBJ2-2; size: many; V: TRBV14; CDR3: CASSQDSVDSANTGELFF; DNA: TGTGCCAGCAGCCAAGATTCGGTGGACTCCGCGAACACCGGGGAGCTGTTTTTT
length: 13; D: NA; J: TRBJ2-3; size: NA; V: TRBV10-3; CDR3: CATNRDQGDTQYF; DNA: TGTGCCACCAACCGGGACCAGGGAGATACGCAGTATTTT
length: 17; D: NA; J: TRBJ2-2; size: few; V: TRBV20-1; CDR3: CSARDRRGILETGELFF; DNA: TGCAGTGCTAGAGATCGAAGGGGCATATTGGAGACCGGGGAGCTGTTTTTT
length: 16; D: NA; J: TRBJ2-1; size: few; V: TRBV4-1; CDR3: CASSQPDRSSYNEQFF; DNA: TGCGCCAGCAGCCAACCAGACAGAAGCTCCTACAATGAGCAGTTCTTC
length: 13; D: NA; J: TRBJ1-1; size: many; V: TRBV7-2; CDR3: CASSLTGDSEAFF; DNA: TGTGCCAGCAGCTTGACGGGGGACTCAGAAGCTTTCTTT
length: 16; D: TRBD1; J: TRBJ1-5; size: NA; V: TRBV4-3; CDR3: CASSRPRTGVYQAQHF; DNA: TGCGCCAGCAGCCGTCCGAGAACAGGGGTATATCAGGCCCAGCATTTT
length: 15; D: NA; J: TRBJ1-3; size: many; V: TRBV7-2; CDR3: CASSRSTGGGNTIYF; DNA: TGTGCCAGCAGCAGATCTACAGGTGGTGGAAACACCATATATTTT
length: 17; D: NA; J: TRBJ2-6; size: many; V: TRBV7-3; CDR3: CASSLTSTSSGANVLTF; DNA: TGTGCCAGCAGCTTAACGTCCACCTCCTCTGGGGCCAACGTCCTGACTTTC
length: 14; D: NA; J: TRBJ1-6; size: many; V: TRBV20-1; CDR3: CSASRLGANSPLHF; DNA: TGCAGTGCTAGTCGGTTGGGGGCGAATTCACCCCTCCACTTT
length: 13; D: NA; J: TRBJ1-1; size: NA; V: TRBV7-9; CDR3: CASSLARPTEAFF; DNA: TGTGCCAGCAGCTTAGCTAGACCCACTGAAGCTTTCTTT